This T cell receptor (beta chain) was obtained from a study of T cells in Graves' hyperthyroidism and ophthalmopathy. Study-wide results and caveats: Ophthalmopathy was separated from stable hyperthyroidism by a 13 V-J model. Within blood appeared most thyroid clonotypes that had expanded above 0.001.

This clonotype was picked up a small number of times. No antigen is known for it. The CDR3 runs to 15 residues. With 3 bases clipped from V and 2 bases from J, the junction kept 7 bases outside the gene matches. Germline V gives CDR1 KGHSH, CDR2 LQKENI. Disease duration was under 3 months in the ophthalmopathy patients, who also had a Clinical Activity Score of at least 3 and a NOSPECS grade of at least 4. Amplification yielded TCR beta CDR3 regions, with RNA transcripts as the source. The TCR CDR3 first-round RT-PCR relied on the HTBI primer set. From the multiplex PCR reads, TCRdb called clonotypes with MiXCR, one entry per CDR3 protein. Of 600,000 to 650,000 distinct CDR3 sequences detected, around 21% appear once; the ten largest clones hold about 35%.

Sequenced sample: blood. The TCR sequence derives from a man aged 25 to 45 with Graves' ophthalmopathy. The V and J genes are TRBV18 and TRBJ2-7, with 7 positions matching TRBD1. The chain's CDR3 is CASSPPTGYPYEQYF. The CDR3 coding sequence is TGTGCCAGCTCACCTCCGACAGGGTATCCCTACGAGCAGTACTTC.